This T cell receptor beta chain derives from a study of siplizumab effects on memory and regulatory T cells. Findings and caveats of the study: In unstimulated cells, naive T cells appeared more diverse than memory T cells and seemed major alloresponse contributors. Relative to controls at roughly 28%, mappable alloreactive CD4+ clones exhibited a mean Treg-derived proportion of under 75% with siplizumab. Most alloreactive clones went unmapped to unstimulated subsets; only a minor fraction mapped. Assignment of a naive or memory phenotype failed for roughly 75-97% of the proliferating CD4+ or CD8+ clones.

With respect to this clone: Antigen: not known.

TCRdb's copy holds only in-frame clones and misses some; the assay was immunoSEQ multiplex PCR. The repertoire includes about 110,000 clones, 80% to 95% of them detected once, and about 1.5% sits in the top ten. This CDR3 region has 15 residues. The J segment lost 8 bases and the V segment lost 6 bases, leaving 11 bases of the junction unmatched. The germline V gene has CDR1 MDHEN and CDR2 SYDVKM. This chain uses TRBV28 with TRBJ1-4; the match to TRBD1 covers 8 bases. The specimen was CD4+ T cells sorted from blood. This TCR derives from a human donor in good health. The DNA for the CDR3 is TGTGCCAGCAGCTCCCCCGGGACAGGAGCCGAAAAACTGTTTTTT. Translating it yields CASSSPGTGAEKLFF.